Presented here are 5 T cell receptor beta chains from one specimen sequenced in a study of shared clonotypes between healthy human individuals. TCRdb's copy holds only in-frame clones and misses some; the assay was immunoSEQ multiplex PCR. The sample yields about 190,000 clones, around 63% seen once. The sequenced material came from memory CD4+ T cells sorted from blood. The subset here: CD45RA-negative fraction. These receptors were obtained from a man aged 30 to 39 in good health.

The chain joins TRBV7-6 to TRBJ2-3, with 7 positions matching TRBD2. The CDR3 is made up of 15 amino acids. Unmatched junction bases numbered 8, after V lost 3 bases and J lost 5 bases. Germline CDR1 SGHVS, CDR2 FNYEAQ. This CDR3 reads CASSLGSGLVDTQYF. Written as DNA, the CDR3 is TGTGCCAGCAGCTTGGGTAGCGGGCTGGTAGATACGCAGTATTTT. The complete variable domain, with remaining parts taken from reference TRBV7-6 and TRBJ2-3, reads GAGVSQSPRYKVTKRGQDVALRCDPISGHVSLYWYRQALGQGPEFLTYFNYEAQQDKSGLPNDRFSAERPEGSISTLTIQRTEQRDSAMYRCASSLGSGLVDTQYFGPGTRLTVL.

CDR3 loop: CASSLTGGPSNEQFF. CDR3 DNA sequence: TGCGCCAGCAGCTTGACGGGAGGGCCCTCCAATGAGCAGTTCTTC. The V call is TRBV5-1, the J call TRBJ2-1; 8 bases map to TRBD2. CDR1 is SGHRS, CDR2 YFSETQ, per germline. The CDR3 spans 15 residues. J was trimmed by 6 bases and V by 1 base; bases with no gene match: 6. Based on the CDR3 plus reference TRBV5-1 and TRBJ2-1, the full variable domain is KAGVTQTPRYLIKTRGQQVTLSCSPISGHRSVSWYQQTPGQGLQFLFEYFSETQRNKGNFPGRFSGRQFSNSRSEMNVSTLELGDSALYLCASSLTGGPSNEQFFGPGTRLTVL.

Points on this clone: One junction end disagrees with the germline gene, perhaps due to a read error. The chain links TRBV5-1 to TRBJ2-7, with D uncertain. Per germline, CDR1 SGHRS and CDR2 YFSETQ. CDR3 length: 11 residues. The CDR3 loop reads CASSTRREQYF. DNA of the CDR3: TGTGCCAGCAGCACCAGACGGGAGCAGTACTTC.

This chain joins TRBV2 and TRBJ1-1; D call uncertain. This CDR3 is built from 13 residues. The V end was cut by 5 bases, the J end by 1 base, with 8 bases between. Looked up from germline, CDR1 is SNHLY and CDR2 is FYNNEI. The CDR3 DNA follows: TGTGCCAGCAGTAATACCGCGAACACTGAAGCTTTCTTT. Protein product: CASSNTANTEAFF.

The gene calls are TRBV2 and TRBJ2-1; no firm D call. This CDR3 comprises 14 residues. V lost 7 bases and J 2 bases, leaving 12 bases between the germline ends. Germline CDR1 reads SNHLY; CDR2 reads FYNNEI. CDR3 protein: CASTRDKTYNEQFF. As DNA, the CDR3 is TGTGCCAGCACGCGCGATAAAACCTACAATGAGCAGTTCTTC.